This T cell receptor (beta chain) was identified during a study of cytomegalovirus exposure and HLA in healthy donors. PCR amplification relied on 60 Vbeta primers (plus 13 Jbeta primers). Assay used: immunoSEQ multiplex PCR; TCRdb lists only in-frame clones, some missing. Its clone listing holds approximately 120,000 clones. Germline assignment: CDR1 SGHRS and CDR2 YFSETQ. The CDR3 is made up of 16 amino acids. The ends were cut back, 0 bases at V and 1 base at J, with 11 bases in the middle. The chain carries TRBV5-1 and TRBJ1-3; D uncertain. The sequenced sample consisted of PBMCs. The receptor's source is a man aged 18 to 30 in good health and CMV-seronegative. CDR3 protein: CASSLVGGESGNTIYF. The DNA for the CDR3 is TGCGCCAGCAGCTTGGTCGGAGGTGAATCTGGAAACACCATATATTTT.